This T cell receptor (beta chain) was identified during a study of blood T cells in healthy people across ages. A J-beta primer mix and a sample-barcoded 5' primer were used in a second PCR of about 6 to 12 cycles. One entry per CDR3 protein results from TCRdb running MiXCR on the 5' RACE reads. The data show roughly 860,000 distinct CDR3 sequences, 62% seen once. Trimming left V 6 bases short and J 2 bases short, with 5 bases between. The CDR3 is 12 amino acids. The chain recombines TRBV12-3 or TRBV12-4 with TRBJ1-3; D gene uncertain. The TCR comes from a man between 25 and 39 years old in good health. The sample was blood. CDR3 coding DNA: TGTGCCAGCAGCGATGCTGGAAACACCATATATTTT. This gives the protein CASSDAGNTIYF.